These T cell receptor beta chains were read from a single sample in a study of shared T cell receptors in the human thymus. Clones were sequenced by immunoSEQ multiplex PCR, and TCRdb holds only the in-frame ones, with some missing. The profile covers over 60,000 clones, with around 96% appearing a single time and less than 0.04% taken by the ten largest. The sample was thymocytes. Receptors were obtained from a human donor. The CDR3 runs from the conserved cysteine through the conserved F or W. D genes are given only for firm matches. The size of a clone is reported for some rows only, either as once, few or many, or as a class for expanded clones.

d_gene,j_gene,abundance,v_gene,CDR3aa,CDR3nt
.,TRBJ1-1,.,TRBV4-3,CASSQKPYPHYSNTEAFF,TGCGCCAGCAGCCAAAAACCCTATCCCCATTACTCGAACACTGAAGCTTTCTTT
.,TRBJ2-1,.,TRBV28,CASLSKAGRSYNEQFF,TGTGCCAGCCTCTCAAAGGCGGGGCGATCCTACAATGAGCAGTTCTTC
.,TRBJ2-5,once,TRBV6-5,CASSPGQLQETQYF,TGTGCCAGCAGCCCAGGACAGCTCCAAGAGACCCAGTACTTC
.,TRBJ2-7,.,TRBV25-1,CASSEYSVGGGTYEQYF,TGTGCCAGCAGTGAATATAGTGTCGGGGGCGGGACCTACGAGCAGTACTTC
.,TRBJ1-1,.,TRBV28,CASSCDGGRRGTEAFF,TGTGCCAGCAGTTGCGATGGGGGTCGAAGGGGCACTGAAGCTTTCTTT
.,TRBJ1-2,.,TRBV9,CASSVPNANYGYTF,TGTGCCAGCAGCGTCCCCAACGCTAACTATGGCTACACCTTC
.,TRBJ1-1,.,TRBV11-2,CASSLGSVNTEAFF,TGTGCCAGCAGCTTAGGGTCGGTGAACACTGAAGCTTTCTTT
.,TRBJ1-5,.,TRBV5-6,CASSQGGLNQPQHF,TGTGCCAGCAGCCAAGGGGGTCTCAATCAGCCCCAGCATTTT
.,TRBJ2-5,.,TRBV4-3,CASSQNVRDIQETQYF,TGCGCCAGCAGCCAAAACGTACGGGATATCCAAGAGACCCAGTACTTC
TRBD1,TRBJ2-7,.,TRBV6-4,CASSETTGSIYEQYF,TGTGCCAGCAGTGAAACGACAGGGTCCATTTACGAGCAGTACTTC
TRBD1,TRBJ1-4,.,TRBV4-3,CASSRSRGTGGATNEKLFF,TGCGCCAGCAGCCGCTCCCGTGGGACAGGGGGAGCAACTAATGAAAAACTGTTTTTT
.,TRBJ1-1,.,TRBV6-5,CATKKKTWGTEAFF,TGTGCCACCAAAAAAAAGACGTGGGGCACTGAAGCTTTCTTT
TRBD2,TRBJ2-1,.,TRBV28,CASSPGGGGLGKDNEQFF,TGTGCCAGCAGCCCGGGAGGGGGGGGGCTCGGTAAGGACAATGAGCAGTTCTTC
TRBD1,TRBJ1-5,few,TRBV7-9,CASSRDRDQPQHF,TGTGCCAGCAGCCGTGACAGGGATCAGCCCCAGCATTTT
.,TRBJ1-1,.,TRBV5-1,CASSLDSTEAFF,TGCGCCAGCAGCTTGGATAGTACTGAAGCTTTCTTT
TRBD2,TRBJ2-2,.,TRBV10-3,CAIGGADPTSGGGFARTGELFF,TGTGCCATCGGGGGAGCAGACCCGACTAGCGGGGGTGGTTTTGCGCGGACCGGGGAGCTGTTTTTT
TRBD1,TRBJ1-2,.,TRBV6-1,CASIPGQGEGYTF,TGTGCCAGCATTCCGGGACAGGGGGAGGGCTACACCTTC
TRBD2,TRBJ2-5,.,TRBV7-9,CASSFWPRGGRYETQYF,TGTGCCAGCAGCTTTTGGCCCCGCGGGGGGAGGTATGAGACCCAGTACTTC
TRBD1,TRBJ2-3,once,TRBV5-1,CASSLGGDTQYF,TGCGCCAGCAGCTTAGGGGGCGATACGCAGTATTTT
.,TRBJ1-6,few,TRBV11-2,CASSLTGRGVGSPLHF,TGTGCCAGCAGCTTGACCGGACGAGGGGTTGGATCACCCCTCCACTTT
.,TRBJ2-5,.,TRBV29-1,CSVEGGAGTPLQKETQYF,TGCAGCGTTGAAGGCGGTGCCGGGACACCACTCCAGAAAGAGACCCAGTACTTC
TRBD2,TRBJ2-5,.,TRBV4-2,CASSQNRLAETQETQYF,TGTGCCAGCAGCCAAAATAGACTAGCGGAAACCCAAGAGACCCAGTACTTC
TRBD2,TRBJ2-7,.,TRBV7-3,CASSPGTSGGRENEQYF,TGTGCCAGCAGCCCCGGGACTAGCGGGGGGCGGGAGAACGAGCAGTACTTC
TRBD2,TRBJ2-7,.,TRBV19,CASSAPGLAGTTSPREQYF,TGTGCCAGTAGTGCACCGGGACTAGCGGGAACAACATCTCCTCGAGAGCAGTACTTC
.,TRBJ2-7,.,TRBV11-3,CASSRGRSEQYF,TGTGCCAGCAGCAGGGGACGGTCCGAGCAGTACTTC
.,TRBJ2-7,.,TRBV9,CASSAHGGEQYF,TGTGCCAGCAGCGCCCATGGAGGCGAGCAGTACTTC
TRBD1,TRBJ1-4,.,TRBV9,CASSAGTANEKLFF,TGTGCCAGCAGCGCCGGGACAGCTAATGAAAAACTGTTTTTT
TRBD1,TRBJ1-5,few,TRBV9,CASSVGGTVNQPQHF,TGTGCCAGCAGCGTAGGGGGGACAGTCAATCAGCCCCAGCATTTT